The entry below gives a single T cell receptor (beta chain) sequence along with its context. The source of the sample is a study of blood T cell repertoires in COVID-19. The V end was cut by 3 bases, the J end by 5 bases, with 10 bases between. The CDR3 has 13 residues. Germline-derived CDR1 and CDR2 are LNHDA and SQIVND (reference sequence). Sequencing used immunoSEQ multiplex PCR; TCRdb keeps in-frame clones, though not all of them. This table has 140,000 or so clones, more than 75% appearing once. The receptor was derived from a man aged 45-60 years who had recovered from COVID-19. The chain combines TRBV19 with TRBJ1-2; D is uncertain. Sequencing was performed on peripheral blood. As DNA, the CDR3 is TGTGCCAGTAGTATCGTGACGGAGTATGGCTACACCTTC. Its protein product is CASSIVTEYGYTF.